Each of the 23 T cell receptor beta chains below was sequenced from the same sample in a study of cytomegalovirus exposure and HLA in healthy donors. In the PCR, 60 Vbeta and 13 Jbeta primers were used. Only in-frame clones appear in the TCRdb table, and some are missing; sequencing was by immunoSEQ multiplex PCR. The sample totals 150,000 to 200,000 clones. The sample comprised PBMCs. Receptors were obtained from a woman younger than 35 in good health and CMV-seropositive.

V is TRBV7-9 and J is TRBJ2-1, with 9 bases lining up with TRBD2. V shed 5 bases, J shed 2 bases, and the junction held 4 bases outside the gene matches. This CDR3 region has 15 residues. The germline gives CDR1 SEHNR, CDR2 FQNEAQ (reference sequence). The CDR3: CASSQAGGAYNEQFF. For the CDR3, the DNA is TGTGCCAGCAGCCAAGCGGGAGGCGCCTACAATGAGCAGTTCTTC.

The chain recombines TRBV5-4 with TRBJ2-4, with 7 bases matching TRBD2. This CDR3 spans 13 amino acids. Unmatched junction bases numbered 0, after V lost 3 bases and J lost 3 bases. Per the germline V gene, CDR1 is SGHNT and CDR2 is YYREEE (reference sequence). CDR3 loop: CASSWDYKNIQYF. DNA for the CDR3: TGTGCCAGCAGCTGGGACTACAAAAACATTCAGTACTTC.

The rearrangement uses TRBV27 and TRBJ2-3; 7 bases line up with TRBD2. CDR1 and CDR2 from the germline V gene are MNHEY and SMNVEV (reference sequence). The ends lost 5 bases at V and 6 bases at J; junction bases unmatched: 8. The CDR3 length is 14 residues. As DNA, the CDR3 is TGTGCCAGCAGTGGCAGACTAGCTTCGGATACGCAGTATTTT. Its translation is CASSGRLASDTQYF.

The chain links TRBV19 to TRBJ2-1, with 7 bases lining up with TRBD2. The CDR3 is 15 amino acids. The V gene end was trimmed by 6 bases and the J gene end by 7 bases; junction bases not matched to a gene: 12. Germline V gene lookup returns CDR1 LNHDA and CDR2 SQIVND (reference sequence). CDR3 in DNA: TGTGCCAGTAGGTCCGTAAGCGGACTAGTGAATGAGCAGTTCTTC. Its protein is CASRSVSGLVNEQFF.

This chain connects TRBV10-3 to TRBJ2-3; tentative D call: TRBD1 (6 bases). The CDR3 loop spans 12 amino acids. V dropped 9 bases and J dropped 3 bases, with 10 bases sitting between them. Germline CDR1 reads ENHRY; CDR2 reads SYGVKD. For the CDR3, the DNA is TGTGCCATTCGACAGGATACAGATACGCAGTATTTT. This encodes CAIRQDTDTQYF.

V is TRBV7-2 and J is TRBJ2-7, with 8 bases fitting TRBD1. CDR1 and CDR2 from the germline V gene are SGHTA and FQGNSA. V lost 5 bases to trimming and J lost 3 bases; unmatched junction nucleotides: 6. This CDR3 is 14 amino acids long. In DNA, the CDR3 is TGTGCCAGCAGCCTCGGACAGGGAAACTACGAGCAGTACTTC. Its translation is CASSLGQGNYEQYF.

This chain uses TRBV27 with TRBJ2-6, with no clear D. Germline V gene lookup returns CDR1 MNHEY and CDR2 SMNVEV (reference sequence). The CDR3 sequence is 15 residues long. Trimming took 5 bases from V and 0 from J, leaving 8 bases between them. The CDR3 DNA reads as TGTGCCAGCAGTCCAGTACCCTCTGGGGCCAACGTCCTGACTTTC. Translated: CASSPVPSGANVLTF.

The rearrangement uses TRBV5-4 and TRBJ1-2; TRBD1 aligns across 9 bases. The CDR3 consists of 14 residues. V shed 3 bases, J shed 6 bases, and the junction held 6 bases outside the gene matches. CDR1 is SGHNT, CDR2 YYREEE, per germline (reference sequence). CDR3 DNA: TGTGCCAGCAGCTCAGGACAGGGGATCGATGGCTACACCTTC. This sequence encodes CASSSGQGIDGYTF.

The J gene is TRBJ2-3, the V gene TRBV10-3; TRBD2 is a possible D gene (5 bases). The germline V and J ends were trimmed by 3 bases and 5 bases, with 12 bases remaining between them. The CDR3 is 14 residues long. Per the germline V gene, CDR1 is ENHRY and CDR2 is SYGVKD. CDR3 in DNA: TGTGCCATCAGTGACCCCGATCGGGGAGATACGCAGTATTTT. This codes for CAISDPDRGDTQYF.

CDR3 sequence (DNA): TGTGCCAGCAGCAACTCCTACCAGGACACCTGGGCTTTCTTT. Encoded protein: CASSNSYQDTWAFF. The chain uses TRBV6-6 and TRBJ1-1; weak D call: TRBD1 (5 bases). The germline V gene encodes CDR1 MNHNY and CDR2 SVGAGI (reference sequence). V lost 6 bases and J 11 bases, leaving 22 bases between the germline ends. The CDR3 covers 14 residues.

The chain links TRBV5-4 to TRBJ2-3; 7 bases agree with TRBD2. Per germline, CDR1 SGHNT and CDR2 YYREEE (reference sequence). This CDR3 spans 15 amino acids. V was clipped by 0 bases and J by 0 bases; unmatched bases: 1. CDR3 in amino acids: CASSLGRGSTDTQYF. In DNA form, the CDR3 reads TGTGCCAGCAGCTTGGGGCGGGGGAGCACAGATACGCAGTATTTT.

The chain has TRBV7-2 and TRBJ2-2; no definite D call. The CDR3 is made up of 13 amino acids. Trimming took off 3 bases at V and 1 base at J, with 3 bases between the two ends. The germline V gene has CDR1 SGHTA and CDR2 FQGNSA. This chain's CDR3 is CASSFGNTGELFF. CDR3 bases: TGTGCCAGCAGCTTCGGGAACACCGGGGAGCTGTTTTTT.

The J gene is TRBJ1-1, the V gene TRBV18; D not certain. V was pared by 4 bases and J by 5 bases, with 17 bases between. The CDR3 extends over 15 amino acids. In germline, CDR1 is KGHSH, CDR2 LQKENI. CDR3 in amino acids: CASSLSGLSGTEAFF. The CDR3 nucleotides read TGTGCCAGCTCACTTTCGGGCCTCTCGGGGACTGAAGCTTTCTTT.

Note on this clone: At one end, the junction sequence differs from germline, possibly due to a read error. V usage is TRBV6-5 and J usage is TRBJ1-5; D may be TRBD1 (6 bases). The CDR3 sequence is 15 residues long. Germline V gene lookup returns CDR1 MNHEY and CDR2 SVGAGI. For the CDR3, the DNA is TGTGCCAGCGGTTACGGGGGCCATAGCAATCAGCCCCAGCATTTT. It codes for CASGYGGHSNQPQHF.

The gene calls are TRBV7-8 and TRBJ2-1; D might be TRBD1 (5 bases). Trimming stripped 5 bases from V and 2 bases from J, with 10 bases between. The CDR3 is 14 amino acids. Germline V gene lookup returns CDR1 SGHVS and CDR2 FQNEAQ. CDR3 in amino acids: CASSTDSTYNEQFF. The CDR3 DNA follows: TGTGCCAGCAGCACTGACAGTACCTACAATGAGCAGTTCTTC.

The chain combines TRBV5-1 with TRBJ2-3, with 8 bases lining up with TRBD2. This CDR3 has 15 amino acids. The V and J ends lost 2 bases and 2 bases, in that order; junction bases with no gene match: 4. Germline CDR1 and CDR2: SGHRS and YFSETQ. The CDR3 coding sequence is TGCGCCAGCAGCTTTAGCGGGGTACCCACAGATACGCAGTATTTT. It translates to CASSFSGVPTDTQYF. The entire variable domain, with the rest obtained from reference TRBV5-1 and TRBJ2-3, is as follows: KAGVTQTPRYLIKTRGQQVTLSCSPISGHRSVSWYQQTPGQGLQFLFEYFSETQRNKGNFPGRFSGRQFSNSRSEMNVSTLELGDSALYLCASSFSGVPTDTQYFGPGTRLTVL.

J is TRBJ2-2 and V is TRBV6-4, with 9 bases that match TRBD1. J lost 3 bases, V lost 4 bases, and 3 bases had no gene match. CDR1 is MRHNA and CDR2 is SNTAGT in the germline V gene. The CDR3 consists of 15 residues. The CDR3 bases are TGTGCCAGCAGTGGGACAGGGGACGACACCGGGGAGCTGTTTTTT. This sequence encodes CASSGTGDDTGELFF.

This chain connects TRBV4-1 to TRBJ1-1; D is unresolved. CDR1 MGHRA and CDR2 YSYEKL come from the germline V gene. The CDR3 runs to 14 residues. Trimming stripped 0 bases from V and 4 bases from J, with 9 bases between. CDR3 coding DNA: TGCGCCAGCAGCCAAGATTTAGCGATCACTGAAGCTTTCTTT. Its translation is CASSQDLAITEAFF.

The V call is TRBV6-6, the J call TRBJ1-4; D is ambiguous. Trimming pared 3 bases from V and 5 bases from J, leaving 16 bases between. Germline loops: CDR1 MNHNY, CDR2 SVGAGI (reference sequence). The CDR3 is 16 residues long. DNA of the CDR3: TGTGCCAGCAGTTATGGGAGTGGCAGACTAAATGAAAAACTGTTTTTT. Residues: CASSYGSGRLNEKLFF.

The chain links TRBV25-1 to TRBJ2-5, with 9 bases that match TRBD1. Trimming took 3 bases from V and 5 from J; bases not matched to a gene: 7. CDR1 MGHDK and CDR2 SYGVNS come from the germline V gene. The CDR3 consists of 15 residues. The CDR3 DNA follows: TGTGCCAGCAGTGACCCCTCGGGGACAGGGGAGACCCAGTACTTC. Protein sequence: CASSDPSGTGETQYF. The full variable domain, its missing parts supplied by reference TRBV25-1 and TRBJ2-5, is EADIYQTPRYLVIGTGKKITLECSQTMGHDKMYWYQQDPGMELHLIHYSYGVNSTEKGDLSSESTVSRIRTEHFPLTLESARPSHTSQYLCASSDPSGTGETQYFGPGTRLLVL.

The chain combines TRBV19 with TRBJ1-5, with 9 bases fitting TRBD1. Germline loops: CDR1 LNHDA, CDR2 SQIVND (reference sequence). The trim removed 3 bases at V and 5 bases at J, leaving 5 bases unmatched. The CDR3 is 15 residues long. The CDR3 DNA is TGTGCCAGTAGTATCACAGGGGGCATTCATCAGCCCCAGCATTTT. This gives the protein CASSITGGIHQPQHF.

The chain has TRBV5-8 and TRBJ2-5; 11 nucleotides match TRBD1. Germline V CDR1 and CDR2: SGHTS, YDEGEE. The CDR3 length is 15 residues. V lost 4 bases, J lost 4 bases, and 6 bases stayed unmatched. The CDR3 spells CASSLGQGVVETQYF. The DNA of the CDR3 is TGTGCCAGCAGCCTGGGACAGGGGGTAGTAGAGACCCAGTACTTC.

This rearrangement joins TRBV25-1 to TRBJ2-7; perhaps TRBD2 as D (6 bases). CDR3 length: 14 amino acids. Germline V gene lookup returns CDR1 MGHDK and CDR2 SYGVNS. Trimming removed 6 bases from V and 2 bases from J, with 14 bases in between. The CDR3 loop is CASSLAWGAYEQYF. The CDR3 nucleotides are TGTGCCAGCAGCTTGGCGTGGGGGGCCTACGAGCAGTACTTC.